The source of this T cell receptor (beta chain) is a study of cytotoxic CD8 clonotypes in ibrutinib-treated CLL. Looking at the study overall: There were roughly twelve relapsed/refractory patients and around 15 treatment-naive patients, and roughly 18 were IGHV unmutated.

Generated by immunoSEQ multiplex PCR, the TCRdb table keeps only in-frame clones and is missing some. This sample has 50,000 to 70,000 clones; approximately 54% occur once, and the top ten carry under 30%. A remark on this clone: Antigen unknown.

Findings and limits, study-wide: Elevated clonality accompanied ibrutinib response, with a return toward baseline values at progression.

The V gene lost 6 bases and the J gene lost 6 bases, with 23 bases spanning the gap. The CDR3 totals 15 residues. The germline CDR1 and CDR2 sequences are SQVTM and ANQGSEA. The sequencing used PBMCs, collected at disease progression, from a patient treated with ibrutinib. The receptor's source is a human donor with chronic lymphocytic leukemia. The rearrangement joins TRBV29-1 to TRBJ2-5; tentatively, D is TRBD1 (9 bases). The CDR3 bases are TGCAGCGTCGGGAGGGGGCGGACAGGGGTCAAGACCCAGTACTTC. Amino acids: CSVGRGRTGVKTQYF.